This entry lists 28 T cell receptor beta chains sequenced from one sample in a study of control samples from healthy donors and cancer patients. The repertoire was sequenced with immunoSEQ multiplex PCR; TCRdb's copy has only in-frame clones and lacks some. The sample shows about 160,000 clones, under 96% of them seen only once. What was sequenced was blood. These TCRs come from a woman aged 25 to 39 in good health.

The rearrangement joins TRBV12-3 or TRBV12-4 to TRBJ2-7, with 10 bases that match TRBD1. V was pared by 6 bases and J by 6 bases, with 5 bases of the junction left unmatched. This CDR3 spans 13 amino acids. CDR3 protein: CASSPTGGSEQYF. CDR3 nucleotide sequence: TGTGCCAGCAGCCCGACAGGGGGCTCCGAGCAGTACTTC.

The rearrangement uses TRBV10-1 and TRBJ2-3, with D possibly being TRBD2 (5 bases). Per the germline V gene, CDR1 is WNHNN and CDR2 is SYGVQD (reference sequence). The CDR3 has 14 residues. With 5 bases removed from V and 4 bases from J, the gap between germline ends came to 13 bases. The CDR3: CASSNWTPPDTQYF. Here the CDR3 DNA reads TGCGCCAGCAGTAACTGGACTCCCCCAGATACGCAGTATTTT.

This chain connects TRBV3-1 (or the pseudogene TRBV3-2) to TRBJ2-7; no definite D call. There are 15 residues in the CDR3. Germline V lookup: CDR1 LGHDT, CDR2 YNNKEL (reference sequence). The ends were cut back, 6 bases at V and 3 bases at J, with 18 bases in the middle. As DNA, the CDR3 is TGTGCCAGCAGTTCCTCTAGGACGGAGATCTACGAGCAGTACTTC. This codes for CASSSSRTEIYEQYF.

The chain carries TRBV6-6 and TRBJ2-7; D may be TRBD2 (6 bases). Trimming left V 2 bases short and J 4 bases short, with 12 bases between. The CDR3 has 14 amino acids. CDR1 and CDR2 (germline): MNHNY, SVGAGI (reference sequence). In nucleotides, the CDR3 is TGTGCCAGCAGTTACCGGGACTCAGGGTACGAGCAGTACTTC. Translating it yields CASSYRDSGYEQYF.

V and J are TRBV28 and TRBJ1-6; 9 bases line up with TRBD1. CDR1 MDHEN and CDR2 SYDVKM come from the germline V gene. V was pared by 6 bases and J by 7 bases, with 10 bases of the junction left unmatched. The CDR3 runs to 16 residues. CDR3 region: CASRPGTGNKNSPLHF. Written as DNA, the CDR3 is TGTGCCAGCAGACCCGGGACAGGGAATAAAAATTCACCCCTCCACTTT.

The CDR3 DNA sequence: TGTGCCAGCAGCCAAGGGGAAACTTACGGCGAGCAGTTCTTC. Its protein is CASSQGETYGEQFF. This chain uses TRBV3-1 (or the pseudogene TRBV3-2) with TRBJ2-1; no clear D gene. The germline V gene encodes CDR1 LGHDT and CDR2 YNNKEL (reference sequence). The V end lost 1 base, the J end lost 10 bases, and 14 bases lay between the germline ends. The CDR3 consists of 14 residues.

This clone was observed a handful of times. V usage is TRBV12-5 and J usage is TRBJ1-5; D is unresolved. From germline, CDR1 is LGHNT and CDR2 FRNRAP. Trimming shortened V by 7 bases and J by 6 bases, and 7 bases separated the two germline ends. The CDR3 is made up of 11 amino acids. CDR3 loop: CASARSQPQHF. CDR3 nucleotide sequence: TGTGCTAGTGCTCGTTCTCAGCCCCAGCATTTT.

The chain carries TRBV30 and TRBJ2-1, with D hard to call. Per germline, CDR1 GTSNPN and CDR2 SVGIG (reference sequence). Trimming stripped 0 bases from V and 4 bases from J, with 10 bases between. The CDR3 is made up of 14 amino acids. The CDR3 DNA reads TGTGCCTGGAGTGTACGGCAGCAATACAATGAGCAGTTCTTC. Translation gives CAWSVRQQYNEQFF.

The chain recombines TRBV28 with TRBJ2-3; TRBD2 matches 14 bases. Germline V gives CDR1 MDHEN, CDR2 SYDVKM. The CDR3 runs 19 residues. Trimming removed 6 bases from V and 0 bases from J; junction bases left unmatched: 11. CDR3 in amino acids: CASSLTGLAGGTSTDTQYF. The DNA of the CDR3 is TGTGCCAGCAGCCTAACCGGACTAGCGGGAGGTACTAGCACAGATACGCAGTATTTT.

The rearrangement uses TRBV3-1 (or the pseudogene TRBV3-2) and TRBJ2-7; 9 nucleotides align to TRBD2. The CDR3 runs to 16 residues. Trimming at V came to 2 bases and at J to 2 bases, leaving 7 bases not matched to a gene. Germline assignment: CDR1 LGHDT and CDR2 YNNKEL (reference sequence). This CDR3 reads CASSQNSGRGAYEQYF. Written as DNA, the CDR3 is TGTGCCAGCAGCCAAAATAGCGGGAGAGGGGCCTACGAGCAGTACTTC.

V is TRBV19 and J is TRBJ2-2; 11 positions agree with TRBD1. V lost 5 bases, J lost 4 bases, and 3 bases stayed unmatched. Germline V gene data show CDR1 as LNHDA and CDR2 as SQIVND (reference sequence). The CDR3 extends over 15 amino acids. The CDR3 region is CASSWDRGGTGELFF. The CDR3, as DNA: TGTGCCAGTAGTTGGGACAGGGGGGGCACCGGGGAGCTGTTTTTT.

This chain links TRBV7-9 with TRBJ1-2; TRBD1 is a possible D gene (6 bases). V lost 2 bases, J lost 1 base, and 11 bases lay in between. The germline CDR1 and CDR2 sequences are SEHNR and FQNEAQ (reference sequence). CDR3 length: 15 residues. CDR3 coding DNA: TGTGCCAGCAGCTTATTCAGGGACAATAACTATGGCTACACCTTC. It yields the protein CASSLFRDNNYGYTF. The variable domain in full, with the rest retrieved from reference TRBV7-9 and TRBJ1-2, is DTGVSQNPRHKITKRGQNVTFRCDPISEHNRLYWYRQTLGQGPEFLTYFQNEAQLEKSRLLSDRFSAERPKGSFSTLEIQRTEQGDSAMYLCASSLFRDNNYGYTFGSGTRLTVV.

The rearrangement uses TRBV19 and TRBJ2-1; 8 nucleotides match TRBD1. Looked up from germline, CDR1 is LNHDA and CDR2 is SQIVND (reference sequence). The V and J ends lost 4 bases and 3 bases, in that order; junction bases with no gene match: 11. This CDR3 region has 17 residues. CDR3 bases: TGTGCCAGTAGTAATCCGGGACAGGCCATAAACTACAATGAGCAGTTCTTC. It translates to CASSNPGQAINYNEQFF.

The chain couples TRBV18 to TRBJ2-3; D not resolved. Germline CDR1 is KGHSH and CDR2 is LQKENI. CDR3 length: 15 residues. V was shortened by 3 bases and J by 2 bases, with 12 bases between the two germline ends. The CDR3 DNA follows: TGTGCCAGCTCACCGTTCAGAGCTACCACAGATACGCAGTATTTT. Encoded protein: CASSPFRATTDTQYF.

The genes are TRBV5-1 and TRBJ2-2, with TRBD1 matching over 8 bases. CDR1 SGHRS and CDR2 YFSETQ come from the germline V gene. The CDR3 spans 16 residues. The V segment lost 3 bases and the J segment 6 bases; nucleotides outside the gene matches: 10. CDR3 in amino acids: CASSSRTGSDSGELFF. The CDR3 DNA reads TGCGCCAGCAGCTCCCGGACAGGGTCCGACTCCGGGGAGCTGTTTTTT.

Here the CDR3 reads CASSLTLAGGPSEQFF. The DNA of the CDR3 is TGTGCCAGCAGTTTAACCTTAGCGGGAGGGCCGTCTGAGCAGTTCTTC. V usage is TRBV6-6 and J usage is TRBJ2-1; 11 nucleotides line up with TRBD2. V trimming: 4 bases; J trimming: 9 bases; junction bases outside the gene matches: 11. This CDR3 contains 16 residues. Germline V CDR1 and CDR2: MNHNY, SVGAGI (reference sequence).

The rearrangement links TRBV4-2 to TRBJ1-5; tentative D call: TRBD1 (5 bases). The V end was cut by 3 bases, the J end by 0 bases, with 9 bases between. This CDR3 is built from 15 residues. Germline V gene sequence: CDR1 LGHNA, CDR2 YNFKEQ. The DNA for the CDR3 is TGTGCCAGCAGCCATTACGACAGTAGCAATCAGCCCCAGCATTTT. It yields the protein CASSHYDSSNQPQHF.

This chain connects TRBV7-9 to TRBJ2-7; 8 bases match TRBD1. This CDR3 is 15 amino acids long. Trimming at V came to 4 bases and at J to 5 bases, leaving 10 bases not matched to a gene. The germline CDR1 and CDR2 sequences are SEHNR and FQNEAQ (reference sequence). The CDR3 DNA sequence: TGTGCCAGCAGCTCAACACGCTCAGGGGGCGACGAGCAGTACTTC. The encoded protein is CASSSTRSGGDEQYF.

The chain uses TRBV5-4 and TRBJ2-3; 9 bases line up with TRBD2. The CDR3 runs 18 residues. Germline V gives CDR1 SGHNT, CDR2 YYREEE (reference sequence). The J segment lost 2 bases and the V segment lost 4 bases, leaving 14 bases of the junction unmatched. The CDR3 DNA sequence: TGTGCCAGCAGCACCCCCTCGGGGCTAGCGGGGATCACAGATACGCAGTATTTT. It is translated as CASSTPSGLAGITDTQYF. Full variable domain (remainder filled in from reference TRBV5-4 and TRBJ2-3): ETGVTQSPTHLIKTRGQQVTLRCSSQSGHNTVSWYQQALGQGPQFIFQYYREEENGRGNFPPRFSGLQFPNYSSELNVNALELDDSALYLCASSTPSGLAGITDTQYFGPGTRLTVL.

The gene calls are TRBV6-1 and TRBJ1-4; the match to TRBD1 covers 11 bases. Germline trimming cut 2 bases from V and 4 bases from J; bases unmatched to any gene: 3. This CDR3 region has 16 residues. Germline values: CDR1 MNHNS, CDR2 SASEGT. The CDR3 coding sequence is TGTGCCAGCAGTGAAAGGGGGACAGGGGGTAATGAAAAACTGTTTTTT. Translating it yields CASSERGTGGNEKLFF.

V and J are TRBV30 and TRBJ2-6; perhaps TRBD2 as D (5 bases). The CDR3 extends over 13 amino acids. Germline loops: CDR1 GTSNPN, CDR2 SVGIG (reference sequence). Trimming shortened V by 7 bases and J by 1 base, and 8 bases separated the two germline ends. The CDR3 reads CAFSGSGANVLTF. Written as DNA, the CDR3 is TGTGCCTTTTCGGGGTCTGGGGCCAACGTCCTGACTTTC.

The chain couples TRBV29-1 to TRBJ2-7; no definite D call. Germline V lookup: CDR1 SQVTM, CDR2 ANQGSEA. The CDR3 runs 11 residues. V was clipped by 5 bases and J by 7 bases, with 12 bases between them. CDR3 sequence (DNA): TGCAGCGTTCGTCAGGTGAGGGAGCAGTACTTC. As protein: CSVRQVREQYF.

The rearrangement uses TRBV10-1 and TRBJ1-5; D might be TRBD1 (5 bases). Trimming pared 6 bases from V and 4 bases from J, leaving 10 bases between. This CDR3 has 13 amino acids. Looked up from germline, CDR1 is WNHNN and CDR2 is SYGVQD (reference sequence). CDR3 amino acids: CASSEGLNQPQHF. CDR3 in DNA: TGCGCCAGCAGCGAGGGGCTTAATCAGCCCCAGCATTTT.

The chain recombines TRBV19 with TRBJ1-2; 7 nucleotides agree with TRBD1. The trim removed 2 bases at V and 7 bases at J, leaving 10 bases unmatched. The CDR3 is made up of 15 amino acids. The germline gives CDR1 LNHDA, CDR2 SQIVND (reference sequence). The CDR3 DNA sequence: TGTGCCAGTAGTATAAGACAGGGAGTGGATTCTGGCTACACCTTC. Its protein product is CASSIRQGVDSGYTF.

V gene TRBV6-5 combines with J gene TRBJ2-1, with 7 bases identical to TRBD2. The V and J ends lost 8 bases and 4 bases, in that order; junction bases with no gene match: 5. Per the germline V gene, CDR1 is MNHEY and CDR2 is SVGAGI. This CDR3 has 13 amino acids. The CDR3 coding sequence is TGTGCCAGCGGTCTAGCGGAATACAATGAGCAGTTCTTC. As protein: CASGLAEYNEQFF.

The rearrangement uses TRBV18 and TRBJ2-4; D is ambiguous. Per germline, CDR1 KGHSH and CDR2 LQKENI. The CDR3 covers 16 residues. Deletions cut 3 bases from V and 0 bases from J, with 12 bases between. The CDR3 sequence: CASSPEPWRAKNIQYF. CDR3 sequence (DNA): TGTGCCAGCTCACCGGAGCCCTGGCGAGCCAAAAACATTCAGTACTTC. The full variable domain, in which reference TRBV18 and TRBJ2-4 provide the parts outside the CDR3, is NAGVMQNPRHLVRRRGQEARLRCSPMKGHSHVYWYRQLPEEGLKFMVYLQKENIIDESGMPKERFSAEFPKEGPSILRIQQVVRGDSAAYFCASSPEPWRAKNIQYFGAGTRLSVL.

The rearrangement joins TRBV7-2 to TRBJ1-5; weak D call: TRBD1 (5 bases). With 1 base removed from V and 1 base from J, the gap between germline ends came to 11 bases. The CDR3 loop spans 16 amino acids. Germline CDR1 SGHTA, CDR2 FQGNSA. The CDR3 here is CASSLDPHRSNQPQHF. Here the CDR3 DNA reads TGTGCCAGCAGCTTAGACCCTCACAGGAGCAATCAGCCCCAGCATTTT.

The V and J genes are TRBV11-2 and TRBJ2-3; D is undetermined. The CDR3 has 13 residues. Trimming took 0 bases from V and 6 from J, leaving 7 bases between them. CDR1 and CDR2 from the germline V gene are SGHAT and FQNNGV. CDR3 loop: CASSLDIPDTQYF. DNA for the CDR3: TGTGCCAGCAGCTTAGACATCCCTGATACGCAGTATTTT.